Listed here is a single T cell receptor (beta chain). Its target is not known. This specimen belongs to a study of PD-1 blockade in classical Hodgkin lymphoma. The patients all showed relapse after autologous stem cell transplantation, while their brentuximab vedotin exposure varied. Patients' outcomes at their best amounted to complete response, partial response or progressive disease. The study, taken as a whole, reports: Patients excluded were those beginning nivolumab under 1 year after ASCT. Diversity similar to that of newly diagnosed patients was seen at baseline in complete responders. Whereas CD4+ TCR diversity had risen significantly by C4D1, CD8+ TCR diversity had not.

Profiled with immunoSEQ multiplex PCR; TCRdb holds only in-frame clones, not every one. The data hold about 13,000 clones, with 91% observed a single time. The CDR3 contains 14 residues. V and J are TRBV21-1 and TRBJ1-5. TRBV21-1 is an annotated pseudogene. The receptor was isolated from a human donor with classical Hodgkin lymphoma. The sample in question was peripheral blood mononuclear cells (PBMCs), obtained at baseline. The CDR3 sequence is CASSLLGTNQPQHF. The DNA for the CDR3 is TGTGCCAGCAGCTTGCTTGGGACCAATCAGCCCCAGCATTTT.